What follows are 14 T cell receptor beta chains derived from one specimen sequenced in a study of shared clonotypes between healthy human individuals. TCRdb keeps only in-frame clones here, not all; method: immunoSEQ multiplex PCR. The sample holds approximately 1.5 million clones, nearly 99% seen once. Material: naive CD4+ T cells sorted from blood. Subset denoted: CD45RA+ positively selected. These receptors came from a young man in good health.

The rearrangement joins TRBV5-4 to TRBJ2-3; D remains unclear. Between the trimmed V and J ends, which lost 3 bases and 5 bases, there was a span of 4 bases. This CDR3 has 11 residues. The germline V gene has CDR1 SGHNT and CDR2 YYREEE (reference sequence). The CDR3 coding sequence is TGTGCCAGCAGCTCCTTAGATACGCAGTATTTT. Translated, it gives CASSSLDTQYF.

Points on this clone: At the DNA level, this CDR3 is encoded by other sequences in the same sample as well. This CDR3 reads CASSPPGQETQYF. The DNA of the CDR3 is TGCGCCAGCAGCCCCCCGGGGCAAGAGACCCAGTACTTC. The chain has TRBV5-1 and TRBJ2-5; possibly TRBD2 for D (5 bases). The CDR3 covers 13 residues. Trimming pared 4 bases from V and 2 bases from J, leaving 9 bases between. The germline CDR1 and CDR2 sequences are SGHRS and YFSETQ.

This sequence joins TRBV20-1 and TRBJ2-1, with D tentatively TRBD2 (5 bases). This CDR3 contains 10 residues. Germline V lookup: CDR1 DFQATT, CDR2 SNEGSKA (reference sequence). Trimming removed 6 bases from V and 8 bases from J, with 8 bases in between. The CDR3 sequence is CSAEAYEQFF. The CDR3 DNA follows: TGCAGTGCGGAGGCCTATGAGCAGTTCTTC.

A note on this clone: The sample contains more than one DNA sequence encoding this CDR3. The J gene is TRBJ2-1, the V gene TRBV27; 11 bases match TRBD1. Germline values: CDR1 MNHEY, CDR2 SMNVEV (reference sequence). V dropped 1 base and J dropped 7; count of bases not matched to a gene: 0. The CDR3 runs 14 residues. CDR3 sequence: CASSLWDRGNEQFF. In DNA form, the CDR3 reads TGTGCCAGCAGTTTATGGGACAGGGGGAATGAGCAGTTCTTC.

Note on this clone: Other nucleotide sequences from this sample produce the same CDR3. The genes are TRBV5-1 and TRBJ2-5, with 10 bases fitting TRBD2. Trimming removed 0 bases from V and 3 bases from J; junction bases left unmatched: 2. Germline loops: CDR1 SGHRS, CDR2 YFSETQ. The CDR3 extends over 15 amino acids. The CDR3 here is CASSLGLAGEETQYF. The CDR3 nucleotides read TGCGCCAGCAGCTTGGGGCTAGCGGGAGAAGAGACCCAGTACTTC.

The V and J genes are TRBV2 and TRBJ1-5; D is undetermined. Germline V gene data show CDR1 as SNHLY and CDR2 as FYNNEI. V shed 4 bases and J shed 7 bases, with 11 bases lying between them. The CDR3 consists of 13 residues. This chain's CDR3 is CASSGGFRQPQHF. For the CDR3, the DNA is TGTGCCAGCAGTGGAGGGTTTCGACAGCCCCAGCATTTT.

The chain has TRBV5-4 and TRBJ2-5, with a weak D call TRBD2 (7 bases). The CDR3 extends over 13 amino acids. Trimming took off 6 bases at V and 2 bases at J, with 11 bases between the two ends. Per the germline V gene, CDR1 is SGHNT and CDR2 is YYREEE (reference sequence). CDR3 sequence (DNA): TGTGCCAGCAAGGGGGGGTGGCAAGAGACCCAGTACTTC. Translation: CASKGGWQETQYF.

V and J are TRBV5-1 and TRBJ2-7; D remains ambiguous. Germline CDR1 is SGHRS and CDR2 is YFSETQ. The CDR3 is 13 residues long. With 0 bases removed from V and 5 bases from J, the gap between germline ends came to 9 bases. CDR3 sequence reads: CASSLDYKNEQYF. The CDR3 region has the DNA TGCGCCAGCAGCTTGGACTACAAGAACGAGCAGTACTTC.

The chain links TRBV20-1 to TRBJ2-1; no definite D call. The CDR3 contains 9 residues. Germline V gene lookup returns CDR1 DFQATT and CDR2 SNEGSKA (reference sequence). V dropped 1 base and J dropped 12 bases, with 4 bases sitting between them. The CDR3 sequence: CSARASQFF. The CDR3 DNA reads as TGCAGTGCTAGAGCCTCGCAGTTCTTC.

This chain uses TRBV30 with TRBJ2-7; D call uncertain. Trimming left V 4 bases short and J 0 bases short, with 10 bases between. The CDR3 covers 13 residues. CDR1 GTSNPN and CDR2 SVGIG come from the germline V gene (reference sequence). The CDR3 region is CAWNRRNSYEQYF. The CDR3 DNA is TGTGCCTGGAACCGACGGAACTCCTACGAGCAGTACTTC.

The rearrangement joins TRBV4-1 to TRBJ2-7; D possibly corresponds to TRBD1 (7 bases). The germline CDR1 and CDR2 sequences are MGHRA and YSYEKL. This CDR3 is 18 amino acids long. V was pared by 1 base and J by 0 bases, with 19 bases between. CDR3 sequence: CASSQVQGGQVSSYEQYF. The CDR3 DNA is TGCGCCAGCAGCCAAGTGCAGGGGGGTCAGGTGAGCTCCTACGAGCAGTACTTC.

The chain has TRBV5-1 and TRBJ1-3, with 8 bases matching TRBD1. Germline loops: CDR1 SGHRS, CDR2 YFSETQ. V lost 2 bases, J lost 7 bases, and 5 bases stayed unmatched. The CDR3 totals 14 residues. In nucleotides, the CDR3 is TGCGCCAGCAGCTTAGACAGGGGACGCAACACCATATATTTT. Amino acids: CASSLDRGRNTIYF.

In this sample, this clone turned up once. CDR3 DNA: TGTGCCAGCGACAGGGCCTACGAGCAGTACTTC. Residues: CASDRAYEQYF. V gene TRBV6-1 combines with J gene TRBJ2-7, with TRBD1 matching over 7 bases. The germline CDR1 and CDR2 sequences are MNHNS and SASEGT. V trimming: 8 bases; J trimming: 2 bases; junction bases outside the gene matches: 0. The CDR3 is 11 amino acids.

The chain is built from TRBV18 and TRBJ2-7; maybe TRBD1 (6 bases). Looked up from germline, CDR1 is KGHSH and CDR2 is LQKENI. V gave up 1 base and J gave up 7 bases, with 20 bases separating them. This CDR3 is built from 16 residues. The CDR3 nucleotides read TGTGCCAGCTCACCACGTGGGGGCGGCCCCAGCCCGGAGCAGTACTTC. This codes for CASSPRGGGPSPEQYF.